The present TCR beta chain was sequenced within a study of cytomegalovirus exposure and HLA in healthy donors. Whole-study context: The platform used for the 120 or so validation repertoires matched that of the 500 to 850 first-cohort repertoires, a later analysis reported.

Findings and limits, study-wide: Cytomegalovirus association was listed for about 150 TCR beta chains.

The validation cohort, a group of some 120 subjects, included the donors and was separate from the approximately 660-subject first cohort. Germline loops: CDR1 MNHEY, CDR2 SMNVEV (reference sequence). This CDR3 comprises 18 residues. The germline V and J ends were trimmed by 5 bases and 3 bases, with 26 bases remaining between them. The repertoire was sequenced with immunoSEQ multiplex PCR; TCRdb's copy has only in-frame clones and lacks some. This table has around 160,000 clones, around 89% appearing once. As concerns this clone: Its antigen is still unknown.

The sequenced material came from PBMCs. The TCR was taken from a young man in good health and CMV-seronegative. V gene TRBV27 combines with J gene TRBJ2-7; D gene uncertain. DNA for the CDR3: TGTGCCAGCAGTCCTTACGGCAGCTCTCCCATCGCTAACTACGAGCAGTACGTC. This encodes CASSPYGSSPIANYEQYV.